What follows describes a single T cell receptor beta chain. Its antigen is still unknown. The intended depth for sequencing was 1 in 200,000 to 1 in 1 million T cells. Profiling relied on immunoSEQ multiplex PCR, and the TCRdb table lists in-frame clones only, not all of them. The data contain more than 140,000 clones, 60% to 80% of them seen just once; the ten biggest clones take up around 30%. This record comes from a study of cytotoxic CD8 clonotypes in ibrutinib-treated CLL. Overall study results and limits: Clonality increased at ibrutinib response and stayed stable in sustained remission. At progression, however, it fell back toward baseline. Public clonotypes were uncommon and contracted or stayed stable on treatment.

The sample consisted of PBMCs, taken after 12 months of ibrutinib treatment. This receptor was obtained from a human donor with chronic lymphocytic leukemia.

The CDR3: CASSAASSYEQYF. The CDR3 DNA is TGTGCCAGCAGCGCCGCTTCTTCCTACGAGCAGTACTTC. The chain has TRBV5-4 and TRBJ2-7; D is unclear. This CDR3 region has 13 residues. Per the germline V gene, CDR1 is SGHNT and CDR2 is YYREEE (reference sequence). V was shortened by 4 bases and J by 1 base, with 9 bases between the two germline ends.